This T cell receptor beta chain was profiled in a study of graft-versus-host responses after intestinal transplantation. Using immunoSEQ multiplex PCR, the repertoire was profiled, and TCRdb retains in-frame clones only, with some absent. The sample has approximately 82,000 clones, 85% to 95% seen once; the top ten hold 1.1%. For this clone: Antigen specificity is unknown.

Overall study results and limits: Allografts of patients with graft-donor T cell macrochimerism showed high graft-versus-host to host-versus-graft clone ratios.

The sequences come from unstimulated CD8+ T cells sorted from spleen or lymph node cells, collected before transplant. This TCR came from a human donor who was the organ donor for an intestinal transplant.

CDR3 DNA: TGTGCCAGTAGTTTTGGGGGGGGGTCCTACAATGAGCAGTTCTTC. It is translated as CASSFGGGSYNEQFF. This chain joins TRBV19 and TRBJ2-1, with TRBD2 matching 7 bases. The trim removed 5 bases at V and 1 base at J, leaving 5 bases unmatched. The CDR3 consists of 15 residues. Germline V lookup: CDR1 LNHDA, CDR2 SQIVND (reference sequence).